One T cell receptor beta chain is described in this entry. Authors' data handling: Cell counts per sample came from amplifying reference gene primers. The repertoire was sequenced with immunoSEQ multiplex PCR; TCRdb's copy has only in-frame clones and lacks some. The DNA gave D and trimming, while V, J and clone size come from that table. The data contain 310,000 or so clones, 70% to 90% of them singletons. Participants came from fewer than 25 US areas, aged about 18 to 89 years. These data originate in a study of blood T cell repertoires in COVID-19. Overall study: Italy, Spain and the United States were the sources of the convalescent and acute COVID-19 samples. PBMCs, B-cell-depleted T cells, or T cells provided the cDNA or gDNA that made up the material.

The CDR3 spans 13 residues. V lost 0 bases to trimming and J lost 5 bases, with 5 bases between them. The V gene's germline CDR1 is LGHDT and CDR2 YNNKEL (reference sequence). The material sequenced was PBMCs or T cells enriched from blood (not recorded which). The chain recombines TRBV3-1 (or the pseudogene TRBV3-2) with TRBJ1-5; D is undetermined. The sequence came from a woman aged 40 to 50 who had recovered from COVID-19. CDR3 region: CASSQDSYQPQHF. The CDR3 region has the DNA TGTGCCAGCAGCCAAGATAGTTATCAGCCCCAGCATTTT.